This T cell receptor beta chain is from a study of human T cells and chemical hapten exposure (dated by TCRdb to the early 2020s). In the study overall: For sensitization, 2% DPC in acetone was applied to an approximately 2 cm by approximately 2 cm area of upper inner arm skin. Throughout the approximately 25-week study period, patients were also given weekly therapeutic DPC doses on the scalp. Patch testing on the upper back used Finn chambers containing 0.01% DPC, with scoring done after 6 days according to International Contact Dermatitis Research Group standards. The patient cohort, mostly female, included alopecia areata with under or over 50% scalp involvement, alopecia totalis and alopecia universalis. The libraries were sequenced as a pool, and the TCR yield per sample differed mostly because of small variations in library volumes within the pool. This study followed changes in the peripheral blood TCR repertoire in vivo during primary and secondary sensitization of alopecia patients to the hapten diphenylcyclopropenone (DPC). Blood samples were taken from patients before sensitization (week 0) and then at 2, 6 and about 24 weeks after DPC sensitization. About 30 alopecia patients provided blood for TCR sequencing at one to four time points (pre-sensitization, 2, 6 and 24 weeks). The study at large found these results: A positive correlation was found between the number of PT1 expanded TCRs and patch test score, with significance reached at thresholds 8, 16 and 32 but not 4. After repeated subsampling, the strength of the expansion versus patch-test correlation and the threshold at which it became significant changed. The number of TCRs above 1 in 1000 frequency did not change with DPC sensitization; there was no evidence of global repertoire structure alterations. Because all patients had alopecia, a presumed autoimmune disease, the immune response of the patients might differ from that of healthy individuals. Compared with pre-sensitization or healthy control sets, expanded TCRs formed significantly more large CDR3 similarity clusters, which is consistent with antigen-driven responses.

Reading the germline V gene gives CDR1 MNHEY and CDR2 SVGEGT. Trimming takes 2 bases from V and 5 bases from J, and the germline ends sit 19 bases apart. There are 17 amino acids in the CDR3, from cysteine to phenylalanine inclusive. The CDR3 DNA has 51 bases and is translated from base 1. To prepare the library, RACE was applied. TCRdb lists the instrument as NextSeq 500. Library preparation attached unique molecular identifiers to individual cDNA molecules for quantitative, reproducible TCR counting. Each blood RNA sample was used to sequence both TCR alpha and TCR beta chains. The study's processing was this. Samples had a median of 95,638 TCRs, with a range from about 23,224 to 750,000. The Decombinator software suite was used to annotate the V, J and CDR3 of the TCR reads. For PS versus PT1 abundance plots, all samples were subsampled to the same number of TCRs (28,000). TCRs were defined as expanded if absent before sensitization and observed at least eight times at the 2-week time point. The public reads were run again by TCRdb, first through fastp at Q25 and then through MiXCR, and only productive beta chains were kept. Under each unique CDR3 protein, matching rows form one entry showing the most common genes and DNA. The V and J calls were determined by TCRdb, not by the authors. For this sample there are about 380,000 distinct CDR3 sequences; 5% to 6.5% appear just once. The top ten hold just over 2.5% of the sample.

In this sample, this clonotype turned up many times. The clone's antigen remains unknown. No per-base quality is available; no much larger clone lies one base away. The sample's time point label is to be understood as: pre-sensitization, week 0. This specimen's treatment or condition label, per the study, means: therapeutic diphenylcyclopropenone sensitization with weekly scalp DPC. Blood at each patch-test visit was drawn before the patch test was applied. Eligible patients were aged 18 to 70, diagnosed with alopecia, deemed suitable for DPC therapy, and excluded if pregnant. Total RNA was extracted from unfractionated whole blood that had been collected in Tempus Blood RNA tubes.

Source: whole blood, taken in connection with sensitization to the hapten diphenylcyclopropenone (DPC). The chain joins TRBV6-2 or TRBV6-3 to TRBJ1-5; possibly the D gene is TRBD1, per 5 matching bases. This clonotype originated in a woman aged 45-65 years with alopecia areata. Some clones in this sample may be carry-over from other donors' samples. The CDR3 protein sequence reads: CASSYSRGGLSDQPQHF. The sequenced DNA is TGTGCCAGCAGTTACAGCCGCGGGGGTTTGAGCGATCAGCCCCAGCATTTT.